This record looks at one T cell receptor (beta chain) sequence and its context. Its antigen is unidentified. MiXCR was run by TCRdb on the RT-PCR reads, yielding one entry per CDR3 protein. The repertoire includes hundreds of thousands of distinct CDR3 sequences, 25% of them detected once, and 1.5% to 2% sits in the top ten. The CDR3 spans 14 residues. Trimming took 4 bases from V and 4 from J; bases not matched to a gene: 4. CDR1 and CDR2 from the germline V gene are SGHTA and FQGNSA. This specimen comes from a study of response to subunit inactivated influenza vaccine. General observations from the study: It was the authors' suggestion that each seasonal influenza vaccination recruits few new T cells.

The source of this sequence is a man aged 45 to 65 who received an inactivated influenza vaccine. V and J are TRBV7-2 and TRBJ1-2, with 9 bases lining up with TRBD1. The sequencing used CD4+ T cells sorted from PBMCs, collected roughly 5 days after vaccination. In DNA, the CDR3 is TGTGCCAGCAGCTCGAGGACAGGGGTCTATGGCTACACCTTC. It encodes CASSSRTGVYGYTF.